The 25 T cell receptor beta chains listed next were all sequenced from one sample in a study of persistence of HIV-infected CD4 T cells. The antigens these receptors bind are not known. The stimulus was lysate of CMV-infected fibroblasts, approximately 9.7 ug/mL. Responding CD4+ T cells were sorted by upregulation of both CD40 ligand and CD69. This was the immunoSEQ version 4 assay in survey mode. Some clones are missing from TCRdb's copy, which holds only in-frame ones; the method was immunoSEQ multiplex PCR. The repertoire includes roughly 7,100 clones, about 80% of them detected once, and over 60% sits in the top ten. This specimen was CD4+ T cells sorted from PBMCs after approximately 20-hour stimulation, taken from a patient who received antiretroviral therapy. The receptors derive from an adult woman with HIV who was CMV-seropositive.

The V gene is TRBV5-6, the J gene TRBJ2-1; D perhaps matches TRBD1 (6 bases). The CDR3 runs to 14 residues. The germline V and J ends were trimmed by 4 bases and 7 bases, with 15 bases remaining between them. Germline V gene data show CDR1 as SGHDT and CDR2 as YYEEEE. The CDR3: CASSAGQLSNEQFF. The DNA of the CDR3 is TGTGCCAGCAGCGCCGGACAGCTGAGTAATGAGCAGTTCTTC.

This clone was seen a handful of times. The chain is built from TRBV2 and TRBJ1-6, with 7 bases identical to TRBD1. Germline V CDR1 and CDR2: SNHLY, FYNNEI. This CDR3 spans 13 amino acids. The V segment lost 7 bases and the J segment 10 bases; nucleotides outside the gene matches: 7. The DNA of the CDR3 is TGTGCCAGCATTGGACAGGCGGGCTCACCCCTCCACTTT. Protein product: CASIGQAGSPLHF.

The rearrangement links TRBV7-6 to TRBJ2-5; 10 positions match TRBD2. Unmatched junction bases numbered 4, after V lost 3 bases and J lost 3 bases. Germline V lookup: CDR1 SGHVS, CDR2 FNYEAQ. The CDR3 runs to 15 residues. CDR3 loop: CASSFRGLAEETQYF. The CDR3 region has the DNA TGTGCCAGCAGCTTTCGCGGACTAGCGGAAGAGACCCAGTACTTC. The whole variable domain, remainder taken from reference TRBV7-6 and TRBJ2-5, is GAGVSQSPRYKVTKRGQDVALRCDPISGHVSLYWYRQALGQGPEFLTYFNYEAQQDKSGLPNDRFSAERPEGSISTLTIQRTEQRDSAMYRCASSFRGLAEETQYFGPGTRLLVL.

The chain combines TRBV6-5 with TRBJ1-1; possibly TRBD1 for D (6 bases). Germline V gene data show CDR1 as MNHEY and CDR2 as SVGAGI. V was cut by 11 bases and J by 3 bases, with 19 bases left in between. There are 14 residues in the CDR3. DNA of the CDR3: TGTGCCGGCCTTCCCGGGGGCAAGGACACTGAAGCTTTCTTT. Translating gives CAGLPGGKDTEAFF.

This clone was counted between two and nine times. The chain uses TRBV4-1 and TRBJ1-5; D is possibly TRBD1 (6 bases). CDR3 size: 16 residues. The V gene lost 0 bases and the J gene lost 3 bases, with 12 bases spanning the gap. In germline, CDR1 is MGHRA, CDR2 YSYEKL. CDR3 sequence (DNA): TGCGCCAGCAGCCAAGAAATCAGGGGATACAATCAGCCCCAGCATTTT. Its protein product is CASSQEIRGYNQPQHF.

This clone has a single count. V and J are TRBV7-8 and TRBJ1-2; a weak D match, TRBD1 (5 bases). This CDR3 region has 17 residues. V lost 1 base and J lost 4, with 19 bases in between. CDR1 is SGHVS, CDR2 FQNEAQ, per germline. CDR3 nucleotides: TGTGCCAGCAGCTTAGGGAGATTCGGGACGGGACCCTATGGCTACACCTTC. It specifies CASSLGRFGTGPYGYTF.

The chain combines TRBV25-1 with TRBJ2-7; D perhaps matches TRBD2 (5 bases). This CDR3 has 11 amino acids. Trimming took off 4 bases at V and 7 bases at J, with 8 bases between the two ends. Germline CDR1 reads MGHDK; CDR2 reads SYGVNS. Here the CDR3 reads CASSGRWEQYF. The CDR3 DNA is TGTGCCAGCAGTGGGAGGTGGGAGCAGTACTTC.

The chain combines TRBV6-5 with TRBJ1-2; TRBD1 matches 7 bases. The CDR3 has 13 amino acids. The germline CDR1 and CDR2 sequences are MNHEY and SVGAGI. With V trimmed by 6 bases and J by 4 bases, 5 bases remained unmatched. CDR3 loop: CASRRTGVYGYTF. The DNA of the CDR3 is TGTGCCAGCAGGCGAACAGGGGTCTATGGCTACACCTTC.

This clone was found a few times. The chain joins TRBV2 to TRBJ1-2; 10 bases are a match to TRBD1. Germline CDR1 is SNHLY and CDR2 is FYNNEI. The CDR3 length is 14 residues. With V trimmed by 2 bases and J by 10 bases, 7 bases remained unmatched. CDR3 residues: CASSELRTGGLYTF. Written as DNA, the CDR3 is TGTGCCAGCAGTGAACTTAGGACAGGGGGTCTCTACACCTTC.

The chain carries TRBV30 and TRBJ1-1, with D possibly being TRBD1 (6 bases). Trimming pared 4 bases from V and 5 bases from J, leaving 14 bases between. The CDR3 has 13 amino acids. In germline, CDR1 is GTSNPN, CDR2 SVGIG (reference sequence). In DNA form, the CDR3 reads TGTGCCTGGACCTTCACTCAGGGGACTGAAGCTTTCTTT. This sequence encodes CAWTFTQGTEAFF.

The V and J genes are TRBV5-1 and TRBJ2-7; TRBD2 matches 8 bases. The V gene end was trimmed by 1 base and the J gene end by 1 base; junction bases not matched to a gene: 7. The CDR3 covers 16 residues. Germline loops: CDR1 SGHRS, CDR2 YFSETQ. The CDR3, as DNA: TGCGCCAGCAGCTTGCCCCCACCGGGGGGGTCCTACGAGCAGTACTTC. This codes for CASSLPPPGGSYEQYF.

In this sample, this clone turned up a few times. This chain joins TRBV6-1 and TRBJ2-2, with D perhaps TRBD2 (6 bases). The germline CDR1 and CDR2 sequences are MNHNS and SASEGT. V lost 0 bases and J 0 bases, leaving 14 bases between the germline ends. The CDR3 is 18 residues long. Here the CDR3 DNA reads TGTGCCAGCAGTGAAGCCTTGGTCGGGGGTGCGAACACCGGGGAGCTGTTTTTT. Its translation: CASSEALVGGANTGELFF.

The rearrangement uses TRBV9 and TRBJ1-2; no clear D. CDR1 and CDR2 from the germline V gene are SGDLS and YYNGEE. This CDR3 comprises 14 residues. V lost 0 bases and J 4 bases, leaving 10 bases between the germline ends. CDR3 amino acids: CASSVEGGTYGYTF. The CDR3 DNA follows: TGTGCCAGCAGCGTAGAAGGAGGAACCTATGGCTACACCTTC.

The chain carries TRBV7-2 and TRBJ2-3; D is unresolved. The germline V and J ends were trimmed by 4 bases and 0 bases, with 11 bases remaining between them. Germline values: CDR1 SGHTA, CDR2 FQGNSA. The CDR3 is made up of 15 amino acids. This CDR3 is CASSSLGRSTDTQYF. CDR3 nucleotides: TGTGCCAGCAGCTCCCTTGGGCGGAGCACAGATACGCAGTATTTT.

The J gene is TRBJ1-1, the V gene TRBV29-1; a possible D gene is TRBD1 (6 bases). The CDR3 consists of 15 residues. CDR1 and CDR2 from the germline V gene are SQVTM and ANQGSEA. Trimming took 5 bases from V and 1 from J, leaving 17 bases between them. The CDR3 sequence: CSVRLAGAKNTEAFF. DNA for the CDR3: TGCAGCGTTCGGTTGGCGGGGGCTAAGAACACTGAAGCTTTCTTT.

This clone was detected once. V gene TRBV5-6 combines with J gene TRBJ2-3; D unclear. Germline CDR1 is SGHDT and CDR2 is YYEEEE. CDR3 length equals 12 residues. Trimming took off 4 bases at V and 5 bases at J, with 8 bases between the two ends. Here the CDR3 DNA reads TGTGCCAGCAGCAAAGGCCTAGATACGCAGTATTTT. Residues: CASSKGLDTQYF.

The chain employs TRBV21-1 and TRBJ2-6; the listed D gene, TRBD1, was not tested against the DNA. TRBV21-1 is recorded as a pseudogene. The CDR3 length is 21 residues. This CDR3 is CASSKGGDREILLSGANVLTF. The CDR3, as DNA: TGTGCCAGCAGCAAAGGGGGGGACAGGGAGATTCTCCTATCTGGGGCCAACGTCCTGACTTTC.

This chain uses TRBV10-1 with TRBJ2-7; D perhaps matches TRBD2 (5 bases). The CDR3 is 13 amino acids. The V gene's germline CDR1 is WNHNN and CDR2 SYGVQD (reference sequence). Trimming pared 3 bases from V and 0 bases from J, leaving 6 bases between. CDR3: CASSEGGSYEQYF. The CDR3 nucleotides read TGCGCCAGCAGTGAAGGAGGCTCCTACGAGCAGTACTTC.

The gene calls are TRBV29-1 and TRBJ2-7; D is ambiguous. V gave up 4 bases and J gave up 2 bases, with 15 bases separating them. The CDR3 has 14 amino acids. Germline values: CDR1 SQVTM, CDR2 ANQGSEA. The CDR3 sequence: CSVGTSIGTYEQYF. CDR3 sequence (DNA): TGCAGCGTTGGGACGTCGATTGGGACCTACGAGCAGTACTTC.

The V and J genes are TRBV5-1 and TRBJ1-1; 9 positions match TRBD1. The CDR3 length is 17 residues. The junction had 13 bases not matched to a gene; V was cut back by 5 bases and J by 2 bases. Germline V gene data show CDR1 as SGHRS and CDR2 as YFSETQ. The DNA for the CDR3 is TGCGCCAGCAGGGAGGGACAGGGCTACGACACTAACACTGAAGCTTTCTTT. This sequence encodes CASREGQGYDTNTEAFF.

V gene TRBV5-1 combines with J gene TRBJ1-2; 9 bases align to TRBD1. Germline V CDR1 and CDR2: SGHRS, YFSETQ. This CDR3 spans 16 amino acids. V was clipped by 0 bases and J by 8 bases; unmatched bases: 11. Here the CDR3 reads CASSLGGTGSSRGYTF. Here the CDR3 DNA reads TGCGCCAGCAGCTTGGGAGGGACAGGGAGTTCTCGGGGCTACACCTTC.

The genes are TRBV2 and TRBJ1-5; 9 nucleotides align to TRBD1. Unmatched junction bases numbered 3, after V lost 3 bases and J lost 0 bases. Looked up from germline, CDR1 is SNHLY and CDR2 is FYNNEI. The CDR3 runs to 16 residues. In DNA, the CDR3 is TGTGCCAGCAGTGACGGGACAGGGAGTAGCAATCAGCCCCAGCATTTT. It is translated as CASSDGTGSSNQPQHF.

The V and J genes are TRBV11-3 and TRBJ2-1, with TRBD2 identical over 9 bases. Germline assignment: CDR1 SGHNT and CDR2 YENEEA. J was trimmed by 10 bases and V by 0 bases; bases with no gene match: 4. The CDR3 contains 14 residues. DNA of the CDR3: TGTGCCAGCAGCTTAGATACCCTAGCGGGAGAGCAGTTCTTC. Amino acids: CASSLDTLAGEQFF.

The CDR3: CASSKDDYGYTF. The CDR3 region has the DNA TGCGCCAGCAGTAAAGATGACTATGGCTACACCTTC. V and J are TRBV10-2 and TRBJ1-2; D ambiguous. The germline gives CDR1 WSHSY, CDR2 SAAADI. CDR3 length: 12 residues. V lost 5 bases to trimming and J lost 3 bases, with 7 bases between them.

The chain links TRBV11-3 to TRBJ2-1, with a tentative D call TRBD2 (6 bases). CDR3 length: 15 residues. CDR1 is SGHNT and CDR2 is YENEEA in the germline V gene. V was pared by 1 base and J by 4 bases, with 11 bases between. This CDR3 is CASSLGGGPYNEQFF. In nucleotides, the CDR3 is TGTGCCAGCAGCTTAGGGGGAGGACCTTACAATGAGCAGTTCTTC.